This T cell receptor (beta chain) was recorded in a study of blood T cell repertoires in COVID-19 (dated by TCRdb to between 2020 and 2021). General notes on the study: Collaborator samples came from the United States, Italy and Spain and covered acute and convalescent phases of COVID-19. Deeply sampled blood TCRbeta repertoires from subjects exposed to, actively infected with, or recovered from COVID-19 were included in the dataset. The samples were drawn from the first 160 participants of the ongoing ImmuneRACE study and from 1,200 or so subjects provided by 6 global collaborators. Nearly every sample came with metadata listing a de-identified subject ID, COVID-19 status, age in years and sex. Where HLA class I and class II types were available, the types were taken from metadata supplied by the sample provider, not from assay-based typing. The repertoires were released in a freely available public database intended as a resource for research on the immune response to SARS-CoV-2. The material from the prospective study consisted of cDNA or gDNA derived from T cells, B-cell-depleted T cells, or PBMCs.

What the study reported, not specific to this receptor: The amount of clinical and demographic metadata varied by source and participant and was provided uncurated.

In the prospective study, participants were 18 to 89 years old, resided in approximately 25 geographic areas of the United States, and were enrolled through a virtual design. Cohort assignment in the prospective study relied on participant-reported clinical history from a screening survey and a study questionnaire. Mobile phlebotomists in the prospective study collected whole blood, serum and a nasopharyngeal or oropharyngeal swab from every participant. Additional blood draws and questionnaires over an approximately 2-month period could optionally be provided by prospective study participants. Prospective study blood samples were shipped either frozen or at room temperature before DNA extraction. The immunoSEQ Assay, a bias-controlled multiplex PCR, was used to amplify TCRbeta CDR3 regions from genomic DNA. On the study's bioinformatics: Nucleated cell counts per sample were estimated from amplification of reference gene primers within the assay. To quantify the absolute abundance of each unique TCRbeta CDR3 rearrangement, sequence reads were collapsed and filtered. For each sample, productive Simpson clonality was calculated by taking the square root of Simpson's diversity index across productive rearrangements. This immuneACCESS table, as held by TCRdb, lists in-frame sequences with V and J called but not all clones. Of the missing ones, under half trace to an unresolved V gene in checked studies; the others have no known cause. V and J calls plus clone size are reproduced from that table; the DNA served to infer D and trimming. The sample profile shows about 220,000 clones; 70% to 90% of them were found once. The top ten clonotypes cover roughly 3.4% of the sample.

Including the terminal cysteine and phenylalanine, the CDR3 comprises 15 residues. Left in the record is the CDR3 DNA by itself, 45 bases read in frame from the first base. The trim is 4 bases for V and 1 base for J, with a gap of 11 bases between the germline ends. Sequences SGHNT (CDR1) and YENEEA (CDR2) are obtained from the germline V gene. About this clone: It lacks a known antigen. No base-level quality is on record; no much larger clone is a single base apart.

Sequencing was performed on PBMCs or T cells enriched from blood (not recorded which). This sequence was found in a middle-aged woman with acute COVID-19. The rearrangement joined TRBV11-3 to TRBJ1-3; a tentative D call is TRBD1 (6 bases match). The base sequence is TGTGCCAGCAGCTCCGAACAGGGTTCTGGAAACACCATATATTTT. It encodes CASSSEQGSGNTIYF.